This TCR beta chain was recorded in a study of graft-versus-host responses after intestinal transplantation. The CDR3 runs 18 residues. V was shortened by 0 bases and J by 6 bases, with 21 bases between the two germline ends. Germline lookup yields CDR1 SGDLS and CDR2 YYNGEE. Using immunoSEQ multiplex PCR, the repertoire was profiled, and TCRdb retains in-frame clones only, with some absent. Seen here are 90,000 to 150,000 clones, 90% to 95% observed once, and the top ten hold around 0.12%. About this clone: No antigen is known for it.

Sequencing was performed on unstimulated CD4+ T cells sorted from spleen or lymph node cells, taken before intestinal transplant. The chain employs TRBV9 and TRBJ2-2; a weak D match, TRBD1 (9 bases). The receptor comes from a human donor who received an intestinal transplant. The CDR3 here is CASSVALGGDRAAGELFF. The CDR3 region has the DNA TGTGCCAGCAGCGTAGCTCTCGGGGGGGACAGGGCAGCCGGGGAGCTGTTTTTT.